This T cell receptor (beta chain) is drawn from a study of early T cells in non-severe SARS-CoV-2 infection (dated by TCRdb to the early 2020s). Concerning the study at large: Bulk RNA from unsorted whole blood was used for TCR sequencing, so alpha and beta chains could not be paired. Results the study describes overall, beyond this receptor: VDJdb matching was skewed toward anti-spike CD8 responses, so virus-specific expansions were likely underestimated and private and CD4 specificities were missed.

This clonotype came up many times. The antigen it recognizes is unknown. It has no much larger one-base neighbor in the sample; base qualities were not kept. Libraries were built with 5' RACE. Sequencing used a NextSeq 500. In the TCR library protocol, unique molecular identifiers were attached to individual cDNA molecules to correct for PCR bias and sequencing error. Sequencing covered both TCR alpha and beta chains, and within each sample the abundances of alpha and beta sequences were tightly co-correlated. As for the authors' bioinformatics: Decombinator V4 was used to perform V gene, J gene and CDR3 annotation of TCR sequences. TCRs were defined as expanded if a significant change between any two time points was detected under a Poisson model with p below 0.0001. TCR abundances were normalised to the total number of TCRs sequenced per sample and were expressed as counts per million. TRAV1-2 paired with TRAJ12, TRAJ20 or TRAJ33 defined MAIT TCRs, while TRAV10 paired with TRAJ18 defined iNKT TCRs. VDJdb, accessed 1 November 2021, was searched for CMV, EBV and SARS-CoV-2 annotated TCRs, with TCRs annotated for multiple antigens excluded. The public reads were quality trimmed at Q25 with fastp and then assembled into clones with MiXCR by TCRdb, keeping productive beta chains. A single entry per CDR3 protein holds the most common genes and DNA from its merged rows. It is TCRdb's table, rather than the study itself, that gives the V and J calls and clone size. The sample table holds roughly 66,000 distinct CDR3 sequences, of which 9.1% were seen once. The ten most abundant clones make up 3% to 3.5% of the sample.

A case-control design nested within a healthcare worker cohort in London, UK, was used, with weekly nasopharyngeal swab PCR tests and blood sampling performed. Healthcare workers were enrolled in the week of the UK lockdown, from 23 to 31 March 2020, and were followed every week for up to roughly 15 weeks. Cut back by 3 bases and 5 bases, the V and J ends lie 6 bases apart. Its CDR3 holds 12 amino acids, cysteine through phenylalanine. Only the CDR3 DNA stays, 36 bases, in frame from base 1. The chain couples TRBV12-3 or TRBV12-4 to TRBJ2-3; no confident D gene assignment can be made. Sequences were obtained from whole blood. The sequence was collected from an adult who was a healthcare worker with PCR-confirmed SARS-CoV-2 infection or an uninfected control (not recorded which). The sequence in DNA is TGTGCCAGCAGTTTCGTAAGAGATACGCAGTATTTT. Its translation reads: CASSFVRDTQYF.